Below, 22 T cell receptor beta chains from the same sample are listed, as sequenced in a study of vaccination and CD4 T cells after COVID-19. Their antigens are not known. Stated treatment: approximately 10-day PBMC culture with coronavirus spike peptide pools or control peptides (ViraFEST assay). Sequenced with the Oncomine TCR Beta short-read assay was DNA taken from cultured CD4+ T cells. TCRdb used MiXCR to reprocess the PCR reads, holding one entry per CDR3 protein. The data contain about 14,000 distinct CDR3 sequences, 40% to 65% of them singletons. Specimen: CD4+ T cells from blood, cultured in vitro. The receptors derive from a human donor who had recovered from COVID-19.

The rearrangement uses TRBV7-9 and TRBJ2-7, with TRBD1 identical over 7 bases. CDR1 SEHNR and CDR2 FQNEAQ come from the germline V gene (reference sequence). V trimming: 6 bases; J trimming: 7 bases; junction bases outside the gene matches: 12. The CDR3 is 14 residues long. CDR3: CASRNTGAPGEQYF. The CDR3 region has the DNA TGTGCCAGCAGGAATACAGGGGCCCCGGGGGAGCAGTACTTC.

The chain couples TRBV24-1 to TRBJ2-1, with TRBD2 matching over 11 bases. CDR3 size: 15 residues. With 5 bases clipped from V and 7 bases from J, the junction kept 6 bases outside the gene matches. Germline-derived CDR1 and CDR2 are KGHDR and SFDVKD. The chain's CDR3 is CATSVKLAGANEQFF. Here the CDR3 DNA reads TGTGCCACCAGTGTGAAACTAGCGGGAGCTAATGAGCAGTTCTTC.

This clonotype was recorded only once. The genes are TRBV19 and TRBJ1-5; 9 positions agree with TRBD1. This CDR3 comprises 16 residues. Germline V gene lookup returns CDR1 LNHDA and CDR2 SQIVND (reference sequence). The ends lost 4 bases at V and 1 base at J; junction bases unmatched: 5. CDR3 nucleotides: TGTGCCAGTAGTACCCCGGGACAGGGAAGCAATCAGCCCCAGCATTTT. Its protein is CASSTPGQGSNQPQHF.

CDR3 in DNA: TGCGCCAGCAGTGTAGGGGGAGATCACGAGCAGTACTTC. This gives the protein CASSVGGDHEQYF. The chain recombines TRBV10-1 with TRBJ2-7; D possibly corresponds to TRBD1 (6 bases). CDR3 length: 13 amino acids. Trimming took 4 bases from V and 5 from J, leaving 12 bases between them. CDR1 is WNHNN and CDR2 is SYGVQD in the germline V gene (reference sequence).

V usage is TRBV2 and J usage is TRBJ2-6; D not certain. V dropped 1 base and J dropped 5 bases, with 9 bases sitting between them. This CDR3 is 15 amino acids long. Germline assignment: CDR1 SNHLY and CDR2 FYNNEI. CDR3 sequence reads: CASSEGKPRANVLTF. The CDR3 DNA reads as TGTGCCAGCAGTGAAGGAAAACCCAGGGCCAACGTCCTGACTTTC. Full variable domain (outside the CDR3, taken from reference TRBV2 and TRBJ2-6): EPEVTQTPSHQVTQMGQEVILRCVPISNHLYFYWYRQILGQKVEFLVSFYNNEISEKSEIFDDQFSVERPDGSNFTLKIRSTKLEDSAMYFCASSEGKPRANVLTFGAGSRLTVL.

The chain combines TRBV7-8 with TRBJ1-1; TRBD1 agrees at 7 bases. This CDR3 is built from 17 residues. Germline lookup yields CDR1 SGHVS and CDR2 FQNEAQ. With V trimmed by 5 bases and J by 5 bases, 17 bases remained unmatched. CDR3 sequence: CASSIKITGVGRTEAFF. The CDR3 bases are TGTGCCAGCAGCATTAAGATTACAGGGGTAGGGAGGACTGAAGCTTTCTTT.

This clonotype was found a few times. The rearrangement uses TRBV20-1 and TRBJ2-7, with unresolved D. V was cut by 0 bases and J by 3 bases, with 9 bases left in between. This CDR3 spans 13 amino acids. Germline V CDR1 and CDR2: DFQATT, SNEGSKA (reference sequence). CDR3 sequence reads: CSARDLLSYEQYF. The CDR3 region has the DNA TGCAGTGCTAGAGATCTCCTTAGCTACGAGCAGTACTTC.

The rearrangement joins TRBV7-2 to TRBJ1-1, with D hard to call. Trimming removed 0 bases at V and 10 bases at J, with 6 bases between. From germline, CDR1 is SGHTA and CDR2 FQGNSA. This CDR3 region has 11 residues. DNA of the CDR3: TGTGCCAGCAGCTTAGCACGGGGAGCTTTCTTT. Its translation is CASSLARGAFF.

The chain is built from TRBV6-5 and TRBJ1-2; no reliable D call. In germline, CDR1 is MNHEY, CDR2 SVGAGI. There are 16 residues in the CDR3. V was clipped by 2 bases and J by 0 bases, with 13 bases between them. CDR3 residues: CASSYGKGRANYGYTF. CDR3 nucleotide sequence: TGTGCCAGCAGTTACGGAAAGGGTAGGGCTAACTATGGCTACACCTTC.

The sample holds a few counts of this clonotype. This rearrangement joins TRBV7-2 to TRBJ1-6; unclear D gene. Germline CDR1 is SGHTA and CDR2 is FQGNSA. The V and J ends lost 5 bases and 5 bases respectively, with 16 bases between them. The CDR3 extends over 16 amino acids. CDR3 loop: CASSKSNGLNNSPLHF. CDR3 sequence (DNA): TGTGCCAGCAGCAAATCCAATGGACTGAATAATTCACCCCTCCACTTT.

Only a few counts were recorded for this clonotype. The DNA of the CDR3 is TGTGCCAGCAGTGTCTTCAAGACCCAGTACTTC. Translation gives CASSVFKTQYF. This rearrangement joins TRBV6-1 to TRBJ2-5; no clear D gene. This CDR3 has 11 amino acids. Germline assignment: CDR1 MNHNS and CDR2 SASEGT. The V end was cut by 4 bases, the J end by 6 bases, with 6 bases between.

This chain links TRBV18 with TRBJ1-4; unclear D gene. The CDR3 has 14 amino acids. The V gene's germline CDR1 is KGHSH and CDR2 LQKENI. Trimming pared 0 bases from V and 2 bases from J, leaving 4 bases between. DNA of the CDR3: TGTGCCAGCTCACCACCGGGGACTAATGAAAAACTGTTTTTT. Amino acid sequence: CASSPPGTNEKLFF.

The chain joins TRBV21-1 to TRBJ2-7; TRBD1 is taken as the D call from the table, unchecked against the DNA. TRBV21-1 is deemed a pseudogene. This CDR3 is built from 13 residues. CDR3: CAIPGQGGYEQYF. As DNA, the CDR3 is TGTGCCATTCCGGGACAGGGGGGCTACGAGCAGTACTTC.

This chain links TRBV19 with TRBJ1-1; no reliable D call. The CDR3 runs to 13 residues. Deletions cut 4 bases from V and 4 bases from J, with 10 bases between. Germline V gene data show CDR1 as LNHDA and CDR2 as SQIVND (reference sequence). CDR3 protein: CASSTAPSTEAFF. In DNA form, the CDR3 reads TGTGCCAGTAGTACGGCCCCAAGCACTGAAGCTTTCTTT. Complete variable domain (other parts from reference TRBV19 and TRBJ1-1): DGGITQSPKYLFRKEGQNVTLSCEQNLNHDAMYWYRQDPGQGLRLIYYSQIVNDFQKGDIAEGYSVSREKKESFPLTVTSAQKNPTAFYLCASSTAPSTEAFFGQGTRLTVV.

The CDR3, as DNA: TGCGCCAGCAGCCGGACTACTGGAAACACCATATATTTT. It encodes CASSRTTGNTIYF. The chain couples TRBV5-1 to TRBJ1-3, with no clear D. Deletions cut 4 bases from V and 2 bases from J, with 7 bases between. Germline V gives CDR1 SGHRS, CDR2 YFSETQ. This CDR3 contains 13 residues.

The chain carries TRBV21-1 and TRBJ2-7; TRBD1 was called by the table and not checked on the DNA. TRBV21-1 is a documented pseudogene. The CDR3 is 16 amino acids. The CDR3 loop reads CASSDWKQGNSYEQYF. DNA for the CDR3: TGTGCCAGCAGCGATTGGAAACAGGGTAACTCCTACGAGCAGTACTTC.

The rearrangement joins TRBV6-5 to TRBJ2-7, with D hard to call. V lost 2 bases to trimming and J lost 3 bases, with 2 bases between them. The CDR3 has 11 amino acids. CDR1 and CDR2 (germline): MNHEY, SVGAGI. The CDR3 is CASSYHYEQYF. The CDR3 coding sequence is TGTGCCAGCAGTTACCACTACGAGCAGTACTTC.

The chain employs TRBV12-3 or TRBV12-4 and TRBJ1-5; a possible D gene is TRBD1 (5 bases). Trimming pared 4 bases from V and 6 bases from J, leaving 10 bases between. This CDR3 has 13 amino acids. The CDR3 DNA sequence: TGTGCCAGCAGTTCAGGGACCGGTCAGCCCCAGCATTTT. Its protein is CASSSGTGQPQHF.

The chain carries TRBV5-4 and TRBJ2-5; D ambiguous. CDR1 and CDR2 from the germline V gene are SGHNT and YYREEE (reference sequence). Between the trimmed V and J ends, which lost 2 bases and 2 bases, there was a span of 7 bases. There are 13 residues in the CDR3. The CDR3 region is CASSFPSQETQYF. CDR3 bases: TGTGCCAGCAGCTTCCCCAGTCAAGAGACCCAGTACTTC.

The V and J genes are TRBV19 and TRBJ1-4; D not certain. Trimming removed 6 bases at V and 5 bases at J, with 10 bases between. The CDR3 runs 13 residues. The germline gives CDR1 LNHDA, CDR2 SQIVND (reference sequence). The CDR3 nucleotides are TGTGCCAGTAGAGAGCTGGGGAATGAAAAACTGTTTTTT. It translates to CASRELGNEKLFF.

This clonotype has just a few counts. This rearrangement joins TRBV12-3 or TRBV12-4 to TRBJ1-1, with D unresolved. With 5 bases removed from V and 1 base from J, the gap between germline ends came to 8 bases. The CDR3 length is 13 residues. The CDR3 DNA reads as TGTGCCAGCAGTAAGGACTGGAACACTGAAGCTTTCTTT. It is translated as CASSKDWNTEAFF.

This clonotype was detected only a few times. J is TRBJ2-3 and V is TRBV27, with TRBD1 matching 11 bases. V lost 6 bases and J lost 6; bases outside the gene matches: 11. The CDR3 has 16 residues. Germline CDR1 reads MNHEY; CDR2 reads SMNVEV (reference sequence). CDR3 in DNA: TGTGCCAGCAGCCGTGGGTGGGACAGGGGGAGGGATACGCAGTATTTT. This encodes CASSRGWDRGRDTQYF.